The T cell receptor (beta chain) described here comes from a study of T cells after yellow fever vaccination. The CDR3 runs to 14 residues. Trimming at V came to 4 bases and at J to 8 bases, leaving 8 bases not matched to a gene. Germline V gene data show CDR1 as DFQATT and CDR2 as SNEGSKA (reference sequence). At least ten counts were recorded for this clonotype. Each CDR3 protein is one row after TCRdb ran MiXCR on the 5' RACE reads. The sample holds 110,000 to 150,000 distinct CDR3 sequences, just over 6.5% seen once. The source of this sequence is a young man who received the YFV17D yellow fever vaccine. The chain is built from TRBV20-1 and TRBJ2-1; 10 bases are a match to TRBD2. The input for sequencing was CD4+ T cells sorted from PBMCs, taken 10 days after the yellow fever booster vaccination. The CDR3 DNA follows: TGCAGTGCTAAAAGCGGGAGGGCTGGTGATGAGCAGTTCTTC. It specifies CSAKSGRAGDEQFF.